This T cell receptor (beta chain) was sequenced for a study of response to subunit inactivated influenza vaccine. TCRdb re-derived calls from the RT-PCR reads in MiXCR, one entry per CDR3 protein. This table has under 550,000 distinct CDR3 sequences, approximately 7.6% appearing once. This clonotype was seen repeatedly, ten times or more. This CDR3 contains 16 residues. The V segment lost 6 bases and the J segment 6 bases; nucleotides outside the gene matches: 12. In germline, CDR1 is KGHSH, CDR2 LQKENI. V and J are TRBV18 and TRBJ2-1, with 9 bases aligning to TRBD2. This material consisted of PBMCs from blood, taken approximately 25 months after vaccination. The sequence derives from a man between 50 and 75 years old who received an inactivated influenza vaccine. CDR3 sequence (DNA): TGTGCCAGCTCCCCAACTCCAGCGGGAGGATTCAATGAGCAGTTCTTC. Its protein is CASSPTPAGGFNEQFF.